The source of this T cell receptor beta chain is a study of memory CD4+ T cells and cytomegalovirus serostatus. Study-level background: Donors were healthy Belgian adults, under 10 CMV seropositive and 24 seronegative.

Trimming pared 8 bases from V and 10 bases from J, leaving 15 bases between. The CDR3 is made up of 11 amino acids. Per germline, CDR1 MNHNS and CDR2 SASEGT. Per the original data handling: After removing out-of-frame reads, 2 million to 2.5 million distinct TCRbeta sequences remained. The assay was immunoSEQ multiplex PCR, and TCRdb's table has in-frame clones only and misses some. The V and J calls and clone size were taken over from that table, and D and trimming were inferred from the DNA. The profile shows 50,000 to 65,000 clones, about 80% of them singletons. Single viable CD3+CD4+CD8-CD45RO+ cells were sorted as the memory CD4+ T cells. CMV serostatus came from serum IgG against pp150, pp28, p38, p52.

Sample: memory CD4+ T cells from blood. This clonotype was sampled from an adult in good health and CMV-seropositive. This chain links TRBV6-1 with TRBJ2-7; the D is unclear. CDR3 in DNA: TGTGCCAGCGCTTACAGTGGGGTTCAGTACTTC. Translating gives CASAYSGVQYF.